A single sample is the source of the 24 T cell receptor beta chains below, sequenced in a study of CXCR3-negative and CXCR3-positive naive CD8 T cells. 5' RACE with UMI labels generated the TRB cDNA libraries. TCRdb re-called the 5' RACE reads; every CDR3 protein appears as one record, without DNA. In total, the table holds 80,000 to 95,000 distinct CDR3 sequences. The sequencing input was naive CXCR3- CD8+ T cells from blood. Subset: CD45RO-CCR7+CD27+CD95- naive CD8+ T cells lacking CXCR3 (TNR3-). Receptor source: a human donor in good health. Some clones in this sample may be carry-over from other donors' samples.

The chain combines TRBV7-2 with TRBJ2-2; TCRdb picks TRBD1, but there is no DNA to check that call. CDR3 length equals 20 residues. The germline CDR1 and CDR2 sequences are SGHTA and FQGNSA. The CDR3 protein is CASSLVLPGTLQPDTGELFF.

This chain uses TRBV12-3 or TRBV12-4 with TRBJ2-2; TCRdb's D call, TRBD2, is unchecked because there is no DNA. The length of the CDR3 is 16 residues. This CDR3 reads CASNPPSGGNTGELFF.

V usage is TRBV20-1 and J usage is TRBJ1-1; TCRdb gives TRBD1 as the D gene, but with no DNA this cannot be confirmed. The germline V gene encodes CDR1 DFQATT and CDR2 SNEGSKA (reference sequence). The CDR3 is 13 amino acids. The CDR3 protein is CSARGPGDTEAFF.

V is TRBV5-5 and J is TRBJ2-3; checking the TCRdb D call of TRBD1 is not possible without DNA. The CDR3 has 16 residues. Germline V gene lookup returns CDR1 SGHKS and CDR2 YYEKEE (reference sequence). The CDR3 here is CASSASGSARTDTQYF.

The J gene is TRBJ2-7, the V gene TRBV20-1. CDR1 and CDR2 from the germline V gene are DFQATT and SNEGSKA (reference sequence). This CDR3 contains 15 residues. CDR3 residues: CSARDLRGTSYEQYF.

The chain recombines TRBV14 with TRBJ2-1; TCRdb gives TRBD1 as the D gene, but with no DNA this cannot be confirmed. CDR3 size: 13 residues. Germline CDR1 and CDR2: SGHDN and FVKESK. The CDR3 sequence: CASSPLVSREQFF.

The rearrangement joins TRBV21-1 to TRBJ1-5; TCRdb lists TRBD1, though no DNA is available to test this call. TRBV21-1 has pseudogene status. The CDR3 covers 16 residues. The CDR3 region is CASSKAGGQGGQPQHF.

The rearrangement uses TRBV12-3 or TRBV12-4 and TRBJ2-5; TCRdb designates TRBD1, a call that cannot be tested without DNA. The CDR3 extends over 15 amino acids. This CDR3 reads CASSLQGTGEETQYF.

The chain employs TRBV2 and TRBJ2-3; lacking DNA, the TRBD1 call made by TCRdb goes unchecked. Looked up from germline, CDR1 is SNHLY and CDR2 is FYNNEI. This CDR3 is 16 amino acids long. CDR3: CASSHRDRGLVDTQYF.

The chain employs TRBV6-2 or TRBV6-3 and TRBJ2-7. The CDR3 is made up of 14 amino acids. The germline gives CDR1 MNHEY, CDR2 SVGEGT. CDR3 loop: CASSYSDNSYEQYF.

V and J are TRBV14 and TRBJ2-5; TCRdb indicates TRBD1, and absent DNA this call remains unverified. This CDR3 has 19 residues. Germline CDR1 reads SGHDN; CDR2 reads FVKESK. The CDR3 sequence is CASSPTDRHLQGLQETQYF.

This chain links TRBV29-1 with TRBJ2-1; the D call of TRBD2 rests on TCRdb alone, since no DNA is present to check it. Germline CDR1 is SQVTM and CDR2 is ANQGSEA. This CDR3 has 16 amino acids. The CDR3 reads CSAQGQTSGGANEQFF.

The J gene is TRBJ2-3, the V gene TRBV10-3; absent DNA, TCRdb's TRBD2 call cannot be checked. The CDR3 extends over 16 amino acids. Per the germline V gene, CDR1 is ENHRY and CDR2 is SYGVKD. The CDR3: CAISEGSGGTLDTQYF.

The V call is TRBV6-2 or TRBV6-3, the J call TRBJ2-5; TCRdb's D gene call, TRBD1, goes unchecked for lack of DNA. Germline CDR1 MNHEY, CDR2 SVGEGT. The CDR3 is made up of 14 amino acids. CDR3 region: CASSYDRGQETQYF.

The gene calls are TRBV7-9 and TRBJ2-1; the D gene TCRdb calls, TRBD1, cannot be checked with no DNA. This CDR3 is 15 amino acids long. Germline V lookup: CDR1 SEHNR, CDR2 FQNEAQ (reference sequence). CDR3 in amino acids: CASSSMAHLDNEQFF.

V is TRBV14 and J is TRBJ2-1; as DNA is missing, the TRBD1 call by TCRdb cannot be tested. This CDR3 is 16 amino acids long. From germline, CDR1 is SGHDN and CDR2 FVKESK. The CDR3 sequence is CASSFPGQASYNEQFF.

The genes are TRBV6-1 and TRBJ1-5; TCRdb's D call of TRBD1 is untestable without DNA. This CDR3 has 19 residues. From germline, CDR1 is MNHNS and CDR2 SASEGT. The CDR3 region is CASSEFPGQGEFGNQPQHF.

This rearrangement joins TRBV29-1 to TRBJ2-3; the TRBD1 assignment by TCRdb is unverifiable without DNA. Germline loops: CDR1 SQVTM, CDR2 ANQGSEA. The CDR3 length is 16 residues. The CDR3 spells CSVEPDRGTTTDTQYF.

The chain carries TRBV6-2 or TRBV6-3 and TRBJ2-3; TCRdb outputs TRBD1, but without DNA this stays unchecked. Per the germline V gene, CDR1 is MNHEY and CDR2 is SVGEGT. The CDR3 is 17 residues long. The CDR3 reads CASSYSIPGEFADTQYF.

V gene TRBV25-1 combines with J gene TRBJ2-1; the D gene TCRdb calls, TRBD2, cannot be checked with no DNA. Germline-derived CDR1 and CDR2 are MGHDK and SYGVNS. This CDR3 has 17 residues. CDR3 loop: CASSDPSDNPRYNEQFF.

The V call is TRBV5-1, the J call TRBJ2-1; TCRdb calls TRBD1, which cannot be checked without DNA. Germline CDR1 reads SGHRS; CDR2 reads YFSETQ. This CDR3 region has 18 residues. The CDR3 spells CASSQFGQDHESDNEQFF.

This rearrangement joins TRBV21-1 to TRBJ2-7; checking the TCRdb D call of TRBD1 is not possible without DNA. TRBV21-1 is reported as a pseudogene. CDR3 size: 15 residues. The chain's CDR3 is CASISGGGVFHEQYF.

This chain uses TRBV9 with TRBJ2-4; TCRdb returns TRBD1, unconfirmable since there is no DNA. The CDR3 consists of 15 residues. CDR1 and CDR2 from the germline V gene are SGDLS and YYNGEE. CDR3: CASSVSGTVKNIQYF.

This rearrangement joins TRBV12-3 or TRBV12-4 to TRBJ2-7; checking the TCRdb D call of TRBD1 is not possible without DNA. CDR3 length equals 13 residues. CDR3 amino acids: CASSGGLSYEQYF.